Each of the 11 T cell receptor beta chains below was sequenced from the same sample in a study. TCRdb reanalysed the 5' RACE reads using MiXCR and keeps one entry per CDR3 protein. The sample records roughly 56,000 distinct CDR3 sequences, just under 30% being singletons. The sample was tumor-infiltrating naive CD4+ T cells sorted from the breast tumor. Stated subset: naive CD4+ T cells, CD4+CD45RA+CD25-. These receptors were collected from a female donor with breast cancer.

The CDR3 protein is CASSLRAKGSGDTEAFF. DNA for the CDR3: TGTGCCAGCAGCTTAAGGGCGAAAGGGTCAGGGGACACTGAAGCTTTCTTT. The chain has TRBV7-2 and TRBJ1-1; D possibly corresponds to TRBD1 (6 bases). Germline values: CDR1 SGHTA, CDR2 FQGNSA. The CDR3 consists of 17 residues. The ends were cut back, 2 bases at V and 3 bases at J, with 19 bases in the middle.

This clonotype was detected only a few times. The V call is TRBV5-1, the J call TRBJ1-1; TRBD1 aligns across 7 bases. The CDR3 is 14 residues long. Germline assignment: CDR1 SGHRS and CDR2 YFSETQ. The J segment lost 1 base and the V segment lost 4 bases, leaving 4 bases of the junction unmatched. CDR3 coding DNA: TGCGCCAGCAGCCGAGACAGGGCGAACACTGAAGCTTTCTTT. Translated: CASSRDRANTEAFF.

There are a few counts of this clonotype. The V gene is TRBV5-1, the J gene TRBJ1-2; TRBD1 is a possible D gene (6 bases). Trimming removed 3 bases from V and 3 bases from J, with 12 bases in between. This CDR3 is 14 amino acids long. Germline CDR1 is SGHRS and CDR2 is YFSETQ. This CDR3 reads CASSSLQGHYGYTF. CDR3 coding DNA: TGCGCCAGCAGCTCGTTACAGGGCCACTATGGCTACACCTTC.

V is TRBV7-2 and J is TRBJ1-6, with D possibly being TRBD1 (5 bases). The germline V gene has CDR1 SGHTA and CDR2 FQGNSA. This CDR3 is built from 14 residues. V lost 1 base to trimming and J lost 7 bases, with 8 bases between them. As DNA, the CDR3 is TGTGCCAGCAGCTTAGAGGGGCCGAATTCACCCCTCCACTTT. This translates into CASSLEGPNSPLHF.

The gene calls are TRBV5-4 and TRBJ2-7; TRBD1 matches at 10 bases. CDR3 length equals 16 residues. Germline values: CDR1 SGHNT, CDR2 YYREEE (reference sequence). Trimming took 4 bases from V and 2 from J; bases not matched to a gene: 9. The CDR3 is CASSARRTGGTYEQYF. In nucleotides, the CDR3 is TGTGCCAGCAGCGCACGCCGGACAGGGGGAACCTACGAGCAGTACTTC.

V and J are TRBV20-1 and TRBJ1-4; D gene unclear. From germline, CDR1 is DFQATT and CDR2 SNEGSKA (reference sequence). Trimming removed 0 bases from V and 0 bases from J, with 8 bases in between. The CDR3 consists of 15 residues. This chain's CDR3 is CSARDGAATNEKLFF. CDR3 bases: TGCAGTGCTAGAGATGGAGCTGCAACTAATGAAAAACTGTTTTTT.

This rearrangement joins TRBV20-1 to TRBJ1-2, with TRBD1 identical over 7 bases. The ends lost 3 bases at V and 8 bases at J; junction bases unmatched: 6. CDR1 and CDR2 (germline): DFQATT, SNEGSKA (reference sequence). The CDR3 contains 12 residues. CDR3 sequence: CSASYRGEGYTF. CDR3 coding DNA: TGCAGTGCTAGCTACAGGGGAGAGGGCTACACCTTC.

This clonotype was counted between two and nine times. A junction boundary mismatches the germline segment, possibly from a read error. The chain employs TRBV5-1 and TRBJ1-2; D is perhaps TRBD1 (6 bases). CDR3 length equals 15 residues. The germline gives CDR1 SGHRS, CDR2 YFSETQ. CDR3 DNA sequence: TGCGCTAGCAGCTTCTCCCAGGGAGGGGGTTATGGCTACACCTTC. Its protein product is CASSFSQGGGYGYTF.

The rearrangement uses TRBV12-3 or TRBV12-4 and TRBJ1-6, with TRBD1 matching 9 bases. The CDR3 extends over 14 amino acids. After removal of 6 bases from V and 3 bases from J, the junction contained 0 bases not matched to a gene. The CDR3 is CASRTGGYNSPLHF. The CDR3 nucleotides are TGTGCCAGCAGGACAGGGGGCTATAATTCACCCCTCCACTTT.

This clonotype was seen only a few times. The rearrangement uses TRBV5-1 and TRBJ1-1; 9 bases fit TRBD1. V was pared by 4 bases and J by 5 bases, with 9 bases of the junction left unmatched. CDR1 is SGHRS, CDR2 YFSETQ, per germline. This CDR3 spans 15 amino acids. The chain's CDR3 is CASSLAGQGWTEAFF. The CDR3 coding sequence is TGCGCCAGCAGCCTAGCGGGACAGGGTTGGACTGAAGCTTTCTTT.

This clonotype was seen repeatedly, ten times or more. The chain is built from TRBV6-2 or TRBV6-3 and TRBJ2-3, with 7 nucleotides matching TRBD2. Germline V lookup: CDR1 MNHEY, CDR2 SVGEGT. J lost 6 bases, V lost 7 bases, and 7 bases had no gene match. The CDR3 has 13 amino acids. The CDR3 protein is CASTPPGGDTQYF. The CDR3 DNA is TGTGCCAGCACCCCCCCGGGGGGTGATACGCAGTATTTT.